A selection of T cell receptor beta chains follows, all from one sample in a study of T-cell memory formation after mild COVID-19. TCRdb re-derived calls from the 5' RACE reads in MiXCR, one entry per CDR3 protein. The sample yields roughly 480,000 distinct CDR3 sequences, around a quarter seen once. Sequencing was carried out using PBMCs or a T cell subset sorted from them (not recorded which). The receptors come from an adult woman who had mild COVID-19 (a few samples of this study predate the infection). Cell type and time point are not known. Each CDR3 is given with its conserved first and last residue. The D gene is left open where the match is weak. Clone sizes are given selectively: once, few, many, or a class where the clone is expanded.

d_call: TRBD1; j_call: TRBJ2-1; v_call: TRBV20-1; clone_size: NA; cdr3_aa: CSASPYRGPYNEQFF; cdr3_nt: TGCAGTGCTAGCCCCTACAGGGGACCCTACAATGAGCAGTTCTTC
d_call: NA; j_call: TRBJ2-1; v_call: TRBV4-3; clone_size: NA; cdr3_aa: CASSQDRSANNEQFF; cdr3_nt: TGCGCCAGCAGCCAAGATAGGTCAGCCAACAATGAGCAGTTCTTC
d_call: NA; j_call: TRBJ2-7; v_call: TRBV12-3/TRBV12-4; clone_size: many; cdr3_aa: CASRWQTHEQYF; cdr3_nt: TGTGCCTCTAGATGGCAAACCCACGAGCAGTACTTC
d_call: NA; j_call: TRBJ2-6; v_call: TRBV14; clone_size: NA; cdr3_aa: CASSPMTGLSGANVLTF; cdr3_nt: TGTGCCAGCAGCCCGATGACAGGCCTCTCTGGGGCCAACGTCCTGACTTTC
d_call: TRBD2; j_call: TRBJ2-1; v_call: TRBV5-8; clone_size: few; cdr3_aa: CASSSSGAWGIDEQFF; cdr3_nt: TGTGCCAGCTCCTCTAGCGGGGCTTGGGGTATCGATGAGCAGTTCTTC
d_call: NA; j_call: TRBJ2-5; v_call: TRBV7-6; clone_size: few; cdr3_aa: CASSLGLGNQETQYF; cdr3_nt: TGTGCCAGCAGCTTAGGACTGGGGAATCAAGAGACCCAGTACTTC
d_call: TRBD2; j_call: TRBJ2-5; v_call: TRBV7-8; clone_size: NA; cdr3_aa: CASSSRGRVGLAGAPQETQYF; cdr3_nt: TGTGCCAGCAGCTCCCGTGGTAGGGTGGGGTTAGCGGGGGCGCCCCAAGAGACCCAGTACTTC
d_call: NA; j_call: TRBJ1-1; v_call: TRBV6-2/TRBV6-3; clone_size: NA; cdr3_aa: CASSYVSYTEAFF; cdr3_nt: TGTGCCAGCAGTTACGTCAGCTACACTGAAGCTTTCTTT
d_call: TRBD1; j_call: TRBJ2-7; v_call: TRBV5-1; clone_size: few; cdr3_aa: CASSFSDRDIEQYF; cdr3_nt: TGCGCCAGCAGCTTCAGTGACAGGGATATCGAGCAGTACTTC
d_call: TRBD1; j_call: TRBJ1-2; v_call: TRBV9; clone_size: NA; cdr3_aa: CASSVGQGPYYGYTF; cdr3_nt: TGTGCCAGCAGCGTAGGACAGGGACCTTACTATGGCTACACCTTC
d_call: TRBD2; j_call: TRBJ2-3; v_call: TRBV20-1; clone_size: NA; cdr3_aa: CSASVARGRATDTQYF; cdr3_nt: TGCAGTGCTAGCGTCGCCCGCGGGAGAGCCACAGATACGCAGTATTTT
d_call: NA; j_call: TRBJ2-4; v_call: TRBV7-9; clone_size: NA; cdr3_aa: CASSSTSARNIQYF; cdr3_nt: TGTGCCAGCAGCTCGACCTCTGCTAGAAACATTCAGTACTTC
d_call: TRBD1; j_call: TRBJ1-5; v_call: TRBV6-1; clone_size: few; cdr3_aa: CASSESVAGGQPQHF; cdr3_nt: TGTGCCAGCAGTGAATCGGTGGCAGGGGGTCAGCCCCAGCATTTT
d_call: NA; j_call: TRBJ2-5; v_call: TRBV5-5; clone_size: few; cdr3_aa: CASSRNEETQYF; cdr3_nt: TGTGCCAGCAGCCGGAACGAGGAGACCCAGTACTTC
d_call: TRBD2; j_call: TRBJ2-7; v_call: TRBV4-2; clone_size: NA; cdr3_aa: CASTQRLAGADEQYF; cdr3_nt: TGTGCCAGCACCCAGAGGCTAGCGGGAGCAGACGAGCAGTACTTC
d_call: TRBD2; j_call: TRBJ2-1; v_call: TRBV6-2/TRBV6-3; clone_size: few; cdr3_aa: CASRPGTSLRGEQFF; cdr3_nt: TGTGCCAGCAGGCCTGGGACTAGCCTACGGGGTGAGCAGTTCTTC
d_call: NA; j_call: TRBJ2-7; v_call: TRBV20-1; clone_size: NA; cdr3_aa: CSARGEAYEQYF; cdr3_nt: TGCAGTGCTAGGGGAGAGGCCTACGAGCAGTACTTC
d_call: TRBD1; j_call: TRBJ1-1; v_call: TRBV20-1; clone_size: NA; cdr3_aa: CSARAGTGLRNTEAFF; cdr3_nt: TGCAGTGCTAGAGCCGGGACAGGGTTGAGGAACACTGAAGCTTTCTTT
d_call: TRBD2; j_call: TRBJ2-7; v_call: TRBV2; clone_size: NA; cdr3_aa: CARGGRFGYEQYF; cdr3_nt: TGTGCCAGGGGGGGGAGATTTGGCTACGAGCAGTACTTC
d_call: TRBD2; j_call: TRBJ2-5; v_call: TRBV7-9; clone_size: few; cdr3_aa: CASSLGAGTSENKETQYF; cdr3_nt: TGTGCCAGCAGCCTGGGGGCCGGGACTAGCGAGAACAAAGAGACCCAGTACTTC
d_call: TRBD2; j_call: TRBJ2-1; v_call: TRBV12-3/TRBV12-4; clone_size: NA; cdr3_aa: CASSRTSGGAVNEQFF; cdr3_nt: TGTGCCAGCAGTAGGACTAGCGGGGGGGCGGTGAATGAGCAGTTCTTC
d_call: NA; j_call: TRBJ2-3; v_call: TRBV7-8; clone_size: NA; cdr3_aa: CASSPGPGWTDTQYF; cdr3_nt: TGTGCCAGCAGCCCCGGTCCAGGGTGGACAGATACGCAGTATTTT
d_call: TRBD1; j_call: TRBJ2-3; v_call: TRBV5-1; clone_size: few; cdr3_aa: CASRYEGAADTQYF; cdr3_nt: TGCGCCAGCAGATATGAGGGGGCCGCAGATACGCAGTATTTT
d_call: TRBD1; j_call: TRBJ2-1; v_call: TRBV4-3; clone_size: NA; cdr3_aa: CASSQVGDRDNEQFF; cdr3_nt: TGCGCCAGCAGCCAAGTCGGGGACAGAGATAATGAGCAGTTCTTC
d_call: TRBD1; j_call: TRBJ2-2; v_call: TRBV7-3; clone_size: few; cdr3_aa: CASSLGGQGTGELFF; cdr3_nt: TGTGCCAGCAGCTTAGGAGGACAGGGGACCGGGGAGCTGTTTTTT
d_call: TRBD2; j_call: TRBJ2-1; v_call: TRBV7-9; clone_size: NA; cdr3_aa: CASSGTSGRTYNEQFF; cdr3_nt: TGTGCCAGCAGCGGGACTAGCGGGAGAACCTACAATGAGCAGTTCTTC
d_call: NA; j_call: TRBJ2-2; v_call: TRBV20-1; clone_size: few; cdr3_aa: CSAIFVSGELFF; cdr3_nt: TGCAGTGCTATCTTCGTATCCGGGGAGCTGTTTTTT
d_call: NA; j_call: TRBJ2-5; v_call: TRBV18; clone_size: NA; cdr3_aa: CASSPSIRETQYF; cdr3_nt: TGTGCCAGCTCACCATCTATCAGGGAGACCCAGTACTTC
d_call: NA; j_call: TRBJ1-1; v_call: TRBV7-9; clone_size: few; cdr3_aa: CASRADSSTTEAFF; cdr3_nt: TGTGCCAGCAGGGCCGACAGTTCTACAACTGAAGCTTTCTTT
d_call: NA; j_call: TRBJ1-1; v_call: TRBV12-3/TRBV12-4; clone_size: NA; cdr3_aa: CASSLLARGVSHEQGEAFF; cdr3_nt: TGTGCCAGCAGTTTATTAGCGAGGGGGGTATCCCATGAACAGGGTGAAGCTTTCTTT
d_call: NA; j_call: TRBJ2-3; v_call: TRBV7-6; clone_size: NA; cdr3_aa: CASSPWQGSTDTQYF; cdr3_nt: TGTGCCAGCAGCCCATGGCAGGGAAGCACAGATACGCAGTATTTT
d_call: TRBD2; j_call: TRBJ2-1; v_call: TRBV7-2; clone_size: few; cdr3_aa: CASSFLAGTLLAYNEQFF; cdr3_nt: TGTGCCAGCAGCTTTCTAGCGGGAACCCTTCTCGCCTACAATGAGCAGTTCTTC
d_call: NA; j_call: TRBJ1-1; v_call: TRBV7-8; clone_size: few; cdr3_aa: CASSLVGGRAEAFF; cdr3_nt: TGTGCCAGCAGCTTAGTTGGGGGGCGGGCTGAAGCTTTCTTT
d_call: NA; j_call: TRBJ2-1; v_call: TRBV6-2/TRBV6-3; clone_size: NA; cdr3_aa: CASSSPGTNSYNEQFF; cdr3_nt: TGTGCCAGCAGTTCTCCCGGGACCAACTCCTACAATGAGCAGTTCTTC
d_call: NA; j_call: TRBJ2-7; v_call: TRBV4-3; clone_size: NA; cdr3_aa: CASSQEIAFSYEQYF; cdr3_nt: TGCGCCAGCAGCCAAGAGATAGCGTTCTCCTACGAGCAGTACTTC
d_call: NA; j_call: TRBJ2-7; v_call: TRBV30; clone_size: NA; cdr3_aa: CAWSVLGSSYEQYF; cdr3_nt: TGTGCCTGGAGTGTACTAGGGAGCTCCTACGAGCAGTACTTC
d_call: TRBD2; j_call: TRBJ2-7; v_call: TRBV7-9; clone_size: NA; cdr3_aa: CASSLVAGFYEQYF; cdr3_nt: TGTGCCAGCAGCTTAGTAGCGGGATTCTACGAGCAGTACTTC
d_call: NA; j_call: TRBJ1-1; v_call: TRBV20-1; clone_size: NA; cdr3_aa: CSARRQLNTEAFF; cdr3_nt: TGCAGTGCTAGGAGACAGCTGAACACTGAAGCTTTCTTT
d_call: NA; j_call: TRBJ2-7; v_call: TRBV9; clone_size: NA; cdr3_aa: CASSVEGLGEQYF; cdr3_nt: TGTGCCAGCAGCGTAGAGGGGCTGGGCGAGCAGTACTTC
d_call: NA; j_call: TRBJ2-4; v_call: TRBV20-1; clone_size: once; cdr3_aa: CSADPGLAKNIQYF; cdr3_nt: TGCAGTGCTGATCCGGGACTAGCCAAAAACATTCAGTACTTC
d_call: NA; j_call: TRBJ2-7; v_call: TRBV18; clone_size: NA; cdr3_aa: CASSPSQRSYEQYF; cdr3_nt: TGTGCCAGCTCACCAAGCCAGAGATCCTACGAGCAGTACTTC
d_call: NA; j_call: TRBJ2-5; v_call: TRBV18; clone_size: NA; cdr3_aa: CASSPQARETQYF; cdr3_nt: TGTGCCAGCTCACCTCAAGCTCGGGAGACCCAGTACTTC
d_call: TRBD2; j_call: TRBJ2-1; v_call: TRBV7-2; clone_size: few; cdr3_aa: CASSLRRENHNEQFF; cdr3_nt: TGTGCCAGCAGCTTAAGGCGGGAGAACCACAATGAGCAGTTCTTC
d_call: NA; j_call: TRBJ2-7; v_call: TRBV9; clone_size: few; cdr3_aa: CASSVDGAATTYYEQYF; cdr3_nt: TGTGCCAGCAGCGTTGATGGGGCCGCCACTACCTACTACGAGCAGTACTTC
d_call: NA; j_call: TRBJ2-2; v_call: TRBV24-1; clone_size: NA; cdr3_aa: CATSDLLGNTGELFF; cdr3_nt: TGTGCCACCAGTGACCTGCTGGGGAACACCGGGGAGCTGTTTTTT
d_call: TRBD1; j_call: TRBJ1-1; v_call: TRBV7-9; clone_size: once; cdr3_aa: CASEQGGLNTEAFF; cdr3_nt: TGTGCCAGTGAACAGGGGGGATTGAACACTGAAGCTTTCTTT
d_call: NA; j_call: TRBJ2-7; v_call: TRBV24-1; clone_size: few; cdr3_aa: CATEQGREQYF; cdr3_nt: TGTGCCACGGAACAGGGGAGGGAGCAGTACTTC
d_call: NA; j_call: TRBJ2-1; v_call: TRBV30; clone_size: NA; cdr3_aa: CAWSTGRPAYNEQFF; cdr3_nt: TGTGCCTGGAGTACAGGACGGCCCGCCTACAATGAGCAGTTCTTC
d_call: TRBD1; j_call: TRBJ2-5; v_call: TRBV11-2; clone_size: few; cdr3_aa: CASSEGQGKVETQYF; cdr3_nt: TGTGCCAGCAGCGAAGGACAGGGGAAGGTGGAGACCCAGTACTTC
d_call: NA; j_call: TRBJ1-6; v_call: TRBV5-1; clone_size: NA; cdr3_aa: CASSLRGDSYNSPLHF; cdr3_nt: TGCGCCAGCAGCTTGCGGGGAGACAGCTATAATTCACCCCTCCACTTT
d_call: TRBD2; j_call: TRBJ2-7; v_call: TRBV15; clone_size: NA; cdr3_aa: CATSRDLGTSVNEQYF; cdr3_nt: TGTGCCACCAGCAGAGACCTCGGGACTAGCGTGAACGAGCAGTACTTC
d_call: NA; j_call: TRBJ2-5; v_call: TRBV4-2; clone_size: few; cdr3_aa: CASSRQRQETQYF; cdr3_nt: TGTGCCAGCAGCCGTCAGCGGCAAGAGACCCAGTACTTC
d_call: NA; j_call: TRBJ2-1; v_call: TRBV24-1; clone_size: NA; cdr3_aa: CATSVLGGAGNEQFF; cdr3_nt: TGTGCCACCAGTGTGTTAGGGGGGGCGGGCAATGAGCAGTTCTTC
d_call: NA; j_call: TRBJ1-6; v_call: TRBV5-1; clone_size: NA; cdr3_aa: CASSSGGSPYNSPLHF; cdr3_nt: TGCGCCAGCAGCTCGGGGGGGTCCCCTTATAATTCACCCCTCCACTTT
d_call: TRBD2; j_call: TRBJ2-3; v_call: TRBV7-9; clone_size: NA; cdr3_aa: CAGGDRRASDTQYF; cdr3_nt: TGTGCCGGGGGGGACCGACGCGCCTCAGATACGCAGTATTTT
d_call: TRBD1; j_call: TRBJ2-7; v_call: TRBV24-1; clone_size: many; cdr3_aa: CATSDSGTARYEQYF; cdr3_nt: TGTGCCACCAGTGACTCCGGGACAGCCCGCTACGAGCAGTACTTC